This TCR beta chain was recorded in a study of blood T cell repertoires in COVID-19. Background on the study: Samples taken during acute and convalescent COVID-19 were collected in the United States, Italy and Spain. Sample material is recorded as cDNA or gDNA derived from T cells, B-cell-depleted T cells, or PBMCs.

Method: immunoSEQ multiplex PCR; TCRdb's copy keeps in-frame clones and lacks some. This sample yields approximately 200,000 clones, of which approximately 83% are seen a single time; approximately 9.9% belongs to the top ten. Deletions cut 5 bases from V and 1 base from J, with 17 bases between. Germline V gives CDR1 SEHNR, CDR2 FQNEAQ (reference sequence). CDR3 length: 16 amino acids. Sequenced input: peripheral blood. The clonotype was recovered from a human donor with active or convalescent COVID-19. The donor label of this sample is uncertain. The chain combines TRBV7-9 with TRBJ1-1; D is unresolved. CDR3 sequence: CASSHKAGGSNTEAFF. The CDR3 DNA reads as TGTGCCAGCAGCCATAAAGCAGGAGGATCGAACACTGAAGCTTTCTTT. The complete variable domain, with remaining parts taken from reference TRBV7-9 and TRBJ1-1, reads DTGVSQNPRHKITKRGQNVTFRCDPISEHNRLYWYRQTLGQGPEFLTYFQNEAQLEKSRLLSDRFSAERPKGSFSTLEIQRTEQGDSAMYLCASSHKAGGSNTEAFFGQGTRLTVV.